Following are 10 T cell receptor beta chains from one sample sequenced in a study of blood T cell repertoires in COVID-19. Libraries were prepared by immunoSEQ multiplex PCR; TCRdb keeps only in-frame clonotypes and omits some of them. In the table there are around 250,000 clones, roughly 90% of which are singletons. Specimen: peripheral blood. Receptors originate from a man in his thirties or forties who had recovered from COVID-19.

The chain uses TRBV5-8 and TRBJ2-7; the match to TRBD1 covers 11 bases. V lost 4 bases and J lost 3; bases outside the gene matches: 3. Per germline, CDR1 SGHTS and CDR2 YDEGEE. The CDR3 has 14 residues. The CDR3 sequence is CASSPGQGVYEQYF. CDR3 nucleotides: TGTGCCAGCAGCCCGGGACAGGGGGTCTACGAGCAGTACTTC. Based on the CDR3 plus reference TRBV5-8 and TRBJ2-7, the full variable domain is EAGVTQSPTHLIKTRGQQATLRCSPISGHTSVYWYQQALGLGLQFLLWYDEGEERNRGNFPPRFSGRQFPNYSSELNVNALELEDSALYLCASSPGQGVYEQYFGPGTRLTVT.

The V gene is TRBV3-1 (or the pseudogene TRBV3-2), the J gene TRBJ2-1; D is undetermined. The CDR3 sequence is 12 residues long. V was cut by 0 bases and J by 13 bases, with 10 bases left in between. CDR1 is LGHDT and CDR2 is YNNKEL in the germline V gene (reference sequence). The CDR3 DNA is TGTGCCAGCAGCCAAGACGAGTCGACACAGTTCTTC. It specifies CASSQDESTQFF.

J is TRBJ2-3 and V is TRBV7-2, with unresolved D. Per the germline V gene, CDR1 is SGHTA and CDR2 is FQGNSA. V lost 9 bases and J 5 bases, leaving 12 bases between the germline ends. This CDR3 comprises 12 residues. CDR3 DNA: TGTGCCAGTACGCGATACGGAGATACGCAGTATTTT. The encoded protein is CASTRYGDTQYF.

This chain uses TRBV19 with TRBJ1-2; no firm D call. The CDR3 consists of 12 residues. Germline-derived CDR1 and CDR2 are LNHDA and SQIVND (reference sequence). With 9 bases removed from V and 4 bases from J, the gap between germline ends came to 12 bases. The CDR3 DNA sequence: TGTGCCAGCGCAGGCGATGCCTATGGCTACACCTTC. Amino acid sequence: CASAGDAYGYTF.

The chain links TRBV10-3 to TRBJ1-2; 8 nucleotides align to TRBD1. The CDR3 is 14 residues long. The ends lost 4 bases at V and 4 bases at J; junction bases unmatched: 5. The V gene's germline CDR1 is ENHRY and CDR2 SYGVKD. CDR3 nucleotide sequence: TGTGCCATCAGTGGGACAGGGACCTCCTATGGCTACACCTTC. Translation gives CAISGTGTSYGYTF.

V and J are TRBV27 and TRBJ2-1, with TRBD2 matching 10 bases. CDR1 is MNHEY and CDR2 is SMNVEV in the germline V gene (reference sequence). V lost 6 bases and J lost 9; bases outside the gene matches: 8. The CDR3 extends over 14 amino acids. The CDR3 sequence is CASSISGGFGEQFF. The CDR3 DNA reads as TGTGCCAGCAGCATTAGCGGGGGGTTTGGTGAGCAGTTCTTC.

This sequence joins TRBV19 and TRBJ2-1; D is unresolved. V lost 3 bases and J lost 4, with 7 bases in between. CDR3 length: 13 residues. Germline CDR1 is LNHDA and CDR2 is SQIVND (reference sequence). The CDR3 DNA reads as TGTGCCAGTAGTATGCTCAGGTACAATGAGCAGTTCTTC. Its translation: CASSMLRYNEQFF. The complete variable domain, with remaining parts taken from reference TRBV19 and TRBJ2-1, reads DGGITQSPKYLFRKEGQNVTLSCEQNLNHDAMYWYRQDPGQGLRLIYYSQIVNDFQKGDIAEGYSVSREKKESFPLTVTSAQKNPTAFYLCASSMLRYNEQFFGPGTRLTVL.

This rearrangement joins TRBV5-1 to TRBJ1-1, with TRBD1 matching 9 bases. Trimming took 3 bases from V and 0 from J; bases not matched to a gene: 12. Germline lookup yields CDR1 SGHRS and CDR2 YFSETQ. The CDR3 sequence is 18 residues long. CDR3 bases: TGCGCCAGCAGCTCTAAAGAGGGGACAGGGAGCATGAACACTGAAGCTTTCTTT. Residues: CASSSKEGTGSMNTEAFF.

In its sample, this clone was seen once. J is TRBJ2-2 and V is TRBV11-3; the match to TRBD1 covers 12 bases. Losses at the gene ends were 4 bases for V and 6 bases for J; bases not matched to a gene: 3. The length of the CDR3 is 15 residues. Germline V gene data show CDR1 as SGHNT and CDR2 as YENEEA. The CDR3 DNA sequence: TGTGCCAGCAGCTGGGGACAGGGGGCCCCCGGGGAGCTGTTTTTT. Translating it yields CASSWGQGAPGELFF.

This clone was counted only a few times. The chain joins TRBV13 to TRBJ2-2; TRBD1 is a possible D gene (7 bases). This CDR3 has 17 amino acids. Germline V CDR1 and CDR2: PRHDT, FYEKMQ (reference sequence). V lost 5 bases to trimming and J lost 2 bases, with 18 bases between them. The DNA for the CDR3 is TGTGCCAGCAGCCTCGCCGGGGGACAGCTAAACACCGGGGAGCTGTTTTTT. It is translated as CASSLAGGQLNTGELFF. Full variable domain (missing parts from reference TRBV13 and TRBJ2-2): AAGVIQSPRHLIKEKRETATLKCYPIPRHDTVYWYQQGPGQDPQFLISFYEKMQSDKGSIPDRFSAQQFSDYHSELNMSSLELGDSALYFCASSLAGGQLNTGELFFGEGSRLTVL.